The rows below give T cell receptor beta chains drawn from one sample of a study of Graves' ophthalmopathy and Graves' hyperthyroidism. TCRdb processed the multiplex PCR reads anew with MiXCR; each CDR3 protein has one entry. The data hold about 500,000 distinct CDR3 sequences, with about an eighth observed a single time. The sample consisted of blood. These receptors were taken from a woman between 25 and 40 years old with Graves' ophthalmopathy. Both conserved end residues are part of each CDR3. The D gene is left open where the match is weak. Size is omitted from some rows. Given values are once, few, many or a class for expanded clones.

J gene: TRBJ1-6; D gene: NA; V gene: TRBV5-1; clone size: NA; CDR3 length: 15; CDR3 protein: CASSLAGFGNSPLHF; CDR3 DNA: TGCGCCAGCAGCTTGGCCGGGTTTGGTAATTCACCCCTCCACTTT
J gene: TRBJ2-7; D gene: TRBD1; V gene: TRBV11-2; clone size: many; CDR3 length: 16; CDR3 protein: CASSLHWTGKGYEQYF; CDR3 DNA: TGTGCCAGCAGCCTACATTGGACAGGGAAGGGCTACGAGCAGTACTTC
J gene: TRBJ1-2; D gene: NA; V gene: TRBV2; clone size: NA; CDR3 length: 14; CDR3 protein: CASSDIGGNYGYTF; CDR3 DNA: TGTGCCAGCAGTGATATAGGGGGAAACTATGGCTACACCTTC
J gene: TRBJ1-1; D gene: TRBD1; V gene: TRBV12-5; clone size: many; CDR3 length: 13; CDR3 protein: CASGLPGGTEAYF; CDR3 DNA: TGTGCTAGTGGTTTGCCAGGGGGCACTGAAGCTTACTTT
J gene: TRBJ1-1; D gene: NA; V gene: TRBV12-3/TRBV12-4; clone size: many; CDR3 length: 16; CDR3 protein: CASSLAIGPRRAEAFF; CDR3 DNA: TGTGCCAGCAGTTTAGCAATTGGGCCTCGCCGGGCTGAAGCTTTCTTT
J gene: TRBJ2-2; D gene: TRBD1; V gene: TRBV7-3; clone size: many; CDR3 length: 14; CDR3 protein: CASSRQGRDGELFF; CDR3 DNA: TGTGCCAGCAGCCGACAGGGAAGGGACGGGGAGCTGTTTTTT
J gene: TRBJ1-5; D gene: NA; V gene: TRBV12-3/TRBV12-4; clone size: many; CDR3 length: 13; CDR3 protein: CASSPSQNQPQHF; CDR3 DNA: TGTGCCAGCAGTCCGAGCCAAAATCAGCCCCAGCATTTT
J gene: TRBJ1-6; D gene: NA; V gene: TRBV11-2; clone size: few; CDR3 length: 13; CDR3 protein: CASSFTFNSHLHF; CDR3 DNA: TGTGCCAGCAGCTTCACCTTCAATTCACACCTCCACTTT
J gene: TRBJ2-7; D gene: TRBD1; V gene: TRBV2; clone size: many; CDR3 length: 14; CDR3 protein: CASSGGTGFYEQYF; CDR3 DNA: TGTGCCAGCAGTGGGGGGACAGGGTTCTACGAGCAGTACTTC
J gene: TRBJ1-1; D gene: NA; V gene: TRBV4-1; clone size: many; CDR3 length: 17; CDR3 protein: CASSQERRGRGRSEAFF; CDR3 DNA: TGCGCCAGCAGCCAAGAGAGAAGAGGGAGAGGAAGGTCTGAAGCTTTCTTT
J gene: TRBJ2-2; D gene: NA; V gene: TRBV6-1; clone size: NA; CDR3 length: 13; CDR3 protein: CATGRSLPGELFF; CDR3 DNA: TGTGCCACGGGGAGAAGTCTTCCCGGGGAGCTGTTTTTT
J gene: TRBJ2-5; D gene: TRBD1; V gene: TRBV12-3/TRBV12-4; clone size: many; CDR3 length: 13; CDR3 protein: CASSFHRGETQYF; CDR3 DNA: TGTGCCAGCAGTTTTCACAGGGGAGAGACCCAGTACTTC
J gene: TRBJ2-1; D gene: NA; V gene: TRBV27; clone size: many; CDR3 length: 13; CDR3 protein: CASSLQGYNEQFF; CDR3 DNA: TGTGCCAGCAGTTTACAGGGATACAATGAGCAGTTCTTC
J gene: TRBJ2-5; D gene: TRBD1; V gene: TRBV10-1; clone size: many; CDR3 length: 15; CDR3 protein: CASSVKDRGIETQYF; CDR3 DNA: TGCGCCAGCAGTGTAAAGGACAGGGGGATAGAGACCCAGTACTTC
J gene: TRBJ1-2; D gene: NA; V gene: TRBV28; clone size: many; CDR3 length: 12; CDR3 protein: CATLVGVYGYTF; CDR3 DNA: TGTGCCACTCTAGTCGGGGTTTATGGCTACACCTTC
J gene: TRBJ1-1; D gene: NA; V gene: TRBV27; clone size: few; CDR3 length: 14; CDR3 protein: CASSNTGRDTEAFF; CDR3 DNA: TGTGCCAGCAGTAACACAGGGAGGGACACTGAAGCTTTCTTT
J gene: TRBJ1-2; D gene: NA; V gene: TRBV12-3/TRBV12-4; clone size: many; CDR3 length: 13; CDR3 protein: CASSLKSSYGYTF; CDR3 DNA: TGTGCCAGCAGTTTAAAGTCTTCCTATGGCTACACCTTC
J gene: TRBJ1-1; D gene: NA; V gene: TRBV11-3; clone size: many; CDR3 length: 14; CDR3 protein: CASSLDGQNTEAFF; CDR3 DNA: TGTGCCAGCAGCTTAGATGGCCAGAACACTGAAGCTTTCTTT
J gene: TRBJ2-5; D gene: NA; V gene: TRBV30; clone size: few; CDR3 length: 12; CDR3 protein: CAFFSGTRGWDF; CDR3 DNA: TGTGCCTTCTTTTCCGGGACCCGGGGTTGGGACTTC
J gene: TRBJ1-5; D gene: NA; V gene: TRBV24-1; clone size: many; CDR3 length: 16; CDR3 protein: CATSDSGTAFNQPQHF; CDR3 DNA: TGTGCCACCAGTGACTCCGGGACGGCATTCAATCAGCCCCAGCATTTT
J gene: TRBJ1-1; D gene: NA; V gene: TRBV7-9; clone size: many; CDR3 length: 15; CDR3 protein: CASSLFRGENTEAFF; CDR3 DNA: TGTGCCAGCAGCTTGTTCCGGGGGGAGAACACTGAAGCTTTCTTT
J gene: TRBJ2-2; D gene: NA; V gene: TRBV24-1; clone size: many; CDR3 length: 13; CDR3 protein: CATMGGGTGELFF; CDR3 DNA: TGTGCCACCATGGGGGGAGGCACCGGGGAGCTGTTTTTT
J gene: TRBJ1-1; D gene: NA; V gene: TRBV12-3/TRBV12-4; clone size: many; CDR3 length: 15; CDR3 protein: CASNQGFGWDTEAFF; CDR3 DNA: TGTGCCAGCAATCAGGGGTTTGGGTGGGACACTGAAGCTTTCTTT
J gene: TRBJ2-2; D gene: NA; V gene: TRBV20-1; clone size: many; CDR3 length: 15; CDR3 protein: CSALPGTINTGELFF; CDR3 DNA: TGCAGTGCCCTCCCCGGGACAATAAACACCGGGGAGCTGTTTTTT
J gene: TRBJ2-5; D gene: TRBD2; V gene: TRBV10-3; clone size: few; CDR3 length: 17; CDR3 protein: CAISERISGGYQETQYF; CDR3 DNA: TGTGCCATCAGTGAGCGCATTAGCGGGGGCTATCAAGAGACCCAGTACTTC
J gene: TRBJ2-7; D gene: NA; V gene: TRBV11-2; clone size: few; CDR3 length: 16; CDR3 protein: CASSLEGRAGRWEQYF; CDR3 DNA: TGTGCCAGCAGCTTAGAAGGTCGGGCAGGAAGGTGGGAGCAGTACTTC
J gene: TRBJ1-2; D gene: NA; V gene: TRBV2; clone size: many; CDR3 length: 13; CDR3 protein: CASSVVDTHGYTF; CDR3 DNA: TGTGCCAGCAGTGTAGTGGACACTCATGGCTACACCTTC
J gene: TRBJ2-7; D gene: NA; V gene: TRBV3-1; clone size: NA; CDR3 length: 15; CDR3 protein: CASSQGVAETYEQYF; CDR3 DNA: TGTGCCAGCAGCCAAGGTGTAGCGGAAACTTACGAGCAGTACTTC
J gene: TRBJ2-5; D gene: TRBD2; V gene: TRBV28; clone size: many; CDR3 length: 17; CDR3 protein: CASSLYKGGIAQETQYF; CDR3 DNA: TGTGCCAGCAGTTTATATAAGGGAGGGATAGCTCAAGAGACCCAGTACTTC
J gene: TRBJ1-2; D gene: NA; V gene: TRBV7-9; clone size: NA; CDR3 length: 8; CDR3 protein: CASSIGLF; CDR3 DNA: TGTGCCAGCAGCATCGGCCTCTTC
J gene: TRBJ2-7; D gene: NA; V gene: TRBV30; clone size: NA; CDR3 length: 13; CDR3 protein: CAWSHGQVYEQYF; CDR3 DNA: TGTGCCTGGAGTCACGGGCAGGTCTACGAGCAGTACTTC
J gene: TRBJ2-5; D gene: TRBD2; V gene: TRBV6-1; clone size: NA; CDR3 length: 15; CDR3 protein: CASNLGTSGAETQYF; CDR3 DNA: TGTGCCAGCAATCTCGGGACTAGCGGGGCAGAGACCCAGTACTTC
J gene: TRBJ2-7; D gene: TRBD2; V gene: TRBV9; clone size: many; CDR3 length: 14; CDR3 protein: CASSVSGGADEQYF; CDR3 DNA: TGTGCCAGCAGCGTATCGGGGGGAGCGGACGAGCAGTACTTC
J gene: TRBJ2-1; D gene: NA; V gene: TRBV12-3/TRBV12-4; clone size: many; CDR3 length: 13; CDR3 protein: CASTDDRMGEQFF; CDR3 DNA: TGTGCCAGCACCGACGACAGGATGGGTGAGCAGTTCTTC
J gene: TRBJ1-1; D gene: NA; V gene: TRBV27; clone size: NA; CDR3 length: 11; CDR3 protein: CAAGKFTEAFF; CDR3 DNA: TGTGCGGCAGGGAAGTTCACTGAAGCTTTCTTT
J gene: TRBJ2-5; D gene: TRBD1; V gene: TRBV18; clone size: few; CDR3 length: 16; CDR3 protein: CASSPGTGQSQETQYF; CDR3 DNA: TGTGCCAGCTCACCAGGGACAGGACAATCTCAAGAGACCCAGTACTTC
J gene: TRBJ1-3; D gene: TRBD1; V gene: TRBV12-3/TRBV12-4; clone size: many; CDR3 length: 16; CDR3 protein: CASSPGQGSSGNTIYF; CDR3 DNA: TGTGCCAGCAGCCCCGGACAGGGTAGCTCTGGAAACACCATATATTTT
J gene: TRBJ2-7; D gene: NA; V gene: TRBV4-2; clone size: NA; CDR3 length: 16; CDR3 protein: CASSQGLTGLRDEQYF; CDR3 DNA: TGTGCCAGCAGCCAAGGTCTCACAGGTCTTCGAGACGAGCAGTACTTC
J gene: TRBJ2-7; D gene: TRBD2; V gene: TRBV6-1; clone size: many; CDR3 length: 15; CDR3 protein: CASSEASGGGSEQYF; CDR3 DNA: TGTGCCAGCAGTGAAGCGTCCGGGGGGGGCTCCGAGCAGTACTTC
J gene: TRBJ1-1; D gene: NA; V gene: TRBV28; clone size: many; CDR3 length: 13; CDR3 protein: CASSLLVQQKAFF; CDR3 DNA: TGTGCCAGCAGTCTACTTGTGCAACAGAAAGCTTTCTTT
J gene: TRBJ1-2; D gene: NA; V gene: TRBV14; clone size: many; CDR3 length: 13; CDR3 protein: CASSQGSTGGYTF; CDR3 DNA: TGTGCCAGCAGCCAGGGGTCCACGGGCGGCTACACCTTC
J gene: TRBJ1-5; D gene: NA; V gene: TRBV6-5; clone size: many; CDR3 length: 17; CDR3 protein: CASGSTLGRGSNQPQHF; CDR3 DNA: TGTGCCAGCGGGTCCACTTTGGGGCGCGGAAGCAATCAGCCCCAGCATTTT
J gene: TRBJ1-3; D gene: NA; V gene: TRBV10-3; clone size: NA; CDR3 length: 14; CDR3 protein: CAASGPSSGNTIYF; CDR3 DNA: TGTGCCGCTTCAGGGCCATCCTCTGGAAACACCATATATTTT
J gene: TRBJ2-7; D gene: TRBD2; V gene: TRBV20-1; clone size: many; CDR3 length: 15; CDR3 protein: CSASQGTSWSVEQYF; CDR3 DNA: TGCAGTGCCAGCCAGGGGACTAGCTGGTCGGTCGAGCAGTACTTC
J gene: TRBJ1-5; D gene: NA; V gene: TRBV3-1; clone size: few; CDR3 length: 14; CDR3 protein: CASSQVVSLQPQHF; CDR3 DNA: TGTGCCAGCAGCCAAGTCGTGTCGCTTCAGCCCCAGCATTTT
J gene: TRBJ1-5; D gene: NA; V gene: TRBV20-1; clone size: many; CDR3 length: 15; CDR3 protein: CSATYTTGSNQPQHF; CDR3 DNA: TGCAGTGCTACCTACACGACTGGTAGCAATCAGCCCCAGCATTTT
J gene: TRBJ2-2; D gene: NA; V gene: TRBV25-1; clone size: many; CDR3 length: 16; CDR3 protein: CASSSSWRGDTGELFF; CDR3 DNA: TGTGCCAGCAGTTCATCATGGAGAGGGGACACCGGGGAGCTGTTTTTT
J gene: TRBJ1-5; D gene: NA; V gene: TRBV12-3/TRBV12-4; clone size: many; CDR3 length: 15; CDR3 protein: CASSKSEARNQPQHF; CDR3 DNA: TGTGCCAGCAGTAAGAGTGAGGCCCGCAATCAGCCCCAGCATTTT